This TCR beta chain derives from a study of T cell responses to AZD1222 COVID-19 vaccine (dated by TCRdb to the early 2020s). Regarding the research as a whole: AZD1222 recipients given second doses at about 4 weeks or at about 12 weeks were pooled, since spike-specific TCR depth and breadth were not found to differ between the two schedules. Enrollment into the trials was organized by age into subgroups of 18-55, 56-69 and 70-plus years, and those subgroups contained roughly 150, 30 and 60 TCR-sequenced participants, respectively. A total of under 250 trial participants underwent TCR sequencing, of whom more than 200 had received two doses of AZD1222 and 26 had received two doses of the MenACWY control vaccine.

The time point label here, explained by the study, means: baseline before first vaccination. The vaccinee samples were drawn from two UK trials, COV001 and COV002, one of which was a single-blind randomized controlled phase 2/3 trial testing AZD1222 (ChAdOx1 nCoV-19) in healthy adults. For TCRbeta chain sequencing, PBMC samples from trial participants were taken at day 0 and at day 28 after the second dose. Results and caveats for the whole study, not just this receptor: The 56-69-year group was small, and its depth increase did not reach significance, likely because of low power. Because no samples from the day 14 peak response were available, repertoires could be characterized only after the peak T cell response. Vaccine-associated CD4 TCRs spanned the whole spike protein, with dominant responses in regions 160-218 and 743-854. Nearly half of unique spike-specific TCRs reportedly recognized epitopes outside regions mutated in the B.1.351 and B.1.1.7 variants. Conclusions about previously exposed vaccinees were limited because only a handful of AZD1222 recipients were SARS-CoV-2 seropositive at baseline. Participants were mostly white British and included more females than males, and it was suggested by the authors that clonal diversity may have been underestimated. After two AZD1222 doses, spike-specific TCR breadth and depth were significantly higher than at day 0 and than in MenACWY recipients.

Comment on this clone: Its antigen is not yet known. The sample holds no much larger clone one base away, and base qualities are not on file.

The CDR3 regions of human TCRbeta chains were analyzed by immunosequencing. On the authors' methods: TCRs in the repertoires were matched against a reference library of SARS-CoV-2-specific TCRs that had been generated with the MIRA antigen-specificity platform. Breadth was defined as the fraction of unique TCRs that were SARS-CoV-2-associated. Depth was defined as the fraction of total T cells that were SARS-CoV-2-associated. Using the MIRA data, every spike-specific TCR was mapped to the spike region that the TCR reacted to and assigned to either a CD4 or a CD8 class. Log10-transformed breadth and depth values were compared by one-way ANOVA with Sidak's multiple comparisons tests. TCRdb's version of the immuneACCESS table is confined to in-frame rearrangements and falls short of the full clone set. An unresolved V gene accounts for under half of the shortfall where checked; the remainder is of unknown origin. V, J and clone size derive from that table, while D and trimming were established from the DNA sequence. In all, the sample holds some 190,000 clones, and around 90% of those were seen once. The ten largest clones capture approximately 8% of the sample.

From cysteine to phenylalanine, the CDR3 is 15 amino acids long. The retained sequence is limited to the CDR3, 45 bases, with the frame set at the first base. The germline V gene gives CDR1 as SGHAT and CDR2 as FQNNGV. V and J are truncated by 7 bases and 6 bases respectively, leaving an intervening sequence of 22 bases. The TCR comes from an adult in good health. The source material was peripheral blood, sampled on day 0 of AZD1222 vaccination. The chain is made from TRBV11-2 and TRBJ2-7; D gene: possibly TRBD2, on 6 matching bases. The nucleotide sequence reads TGTGCCAGCATCGACCTTGGTAGCGCGGGGAGCGAGCAGTACTTC. This translates into CASIDLGSAGSEQYF.